Sequencing of this TCR beta chain was carried out in a study of Graves' ophthalmopathy and Graves' hyperthyroidism. The CDR3 length is 15 residues. Germline V CDR1 and CDR2: SGDLS, YYNGEE. Donors with ophthalmopathy: moderate-to-severe activity, CAS ≥3, NOSPECS ≥4, duration under 3 months. Amplification from RNA transcripts yielded the TCR beta CDR3 regions. RT-PCR with HTBI primers came first, then second-round multiplex PCR. From the multiplex PCR reads, TCRdb called clonotypes with MiXCR, one entry per CDR3 protein. The table shows more than 550,000 distinct CDR3 sequences, with roughly two fifths occurring only once. This clonotype was counted between two and nine times. The junction shows a germline mismatch at one end, possibly a read error.

Sequenced material: peripheral blood. V is TRBV9 and J is TRBJ1-6; D gene unclear. The TCR comes from an adult man with Graves' ophthalmopathy. This CDR3 reads CASSHRRPDNSPLHF. CDR3 DNA: TGCGCCAGCAGCCATCGCCGGCCGGATAATTCACCCCTCCACTTT.